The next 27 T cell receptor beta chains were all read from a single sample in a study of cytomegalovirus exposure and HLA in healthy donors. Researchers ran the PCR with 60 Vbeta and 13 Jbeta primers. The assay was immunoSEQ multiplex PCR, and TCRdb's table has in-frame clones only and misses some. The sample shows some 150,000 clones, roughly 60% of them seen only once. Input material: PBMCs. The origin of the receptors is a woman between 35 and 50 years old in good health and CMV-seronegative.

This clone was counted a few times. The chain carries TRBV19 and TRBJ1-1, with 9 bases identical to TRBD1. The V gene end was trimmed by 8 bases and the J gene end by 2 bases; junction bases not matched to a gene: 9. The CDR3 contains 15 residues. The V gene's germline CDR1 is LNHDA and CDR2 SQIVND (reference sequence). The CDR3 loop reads CASHPMTGGNTEAFF. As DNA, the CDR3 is TGTGCCAGTCACCCTATGACAGGGGGAAACACTGAAGCTTTCTTT. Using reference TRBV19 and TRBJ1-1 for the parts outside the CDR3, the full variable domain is DGGITQSPKYLFRKEGQNVTLSCEQNLNHDAMYWYRQDPGQGLRLIYYSQIVNDFQKGDIAEGYSVSREKKESFPLTVTSAQKNPTAFYLCASHPMTGGNTEAFFGQGTRLTVV.

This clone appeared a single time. The CDR3 here is CASSPTGDIYNEQFF. The CDR3 nucleotides read TGTGCCAGCAGCCCGACAGGGGACATCTACAATGAGCAGTTCTTC. The J gene is TRBJ2-1, the V gene TRBV7-9; 8 bases are a match to TRBD1. The germline CDR1 and CDR2 sequences are SEHNR and FQNEAQ (reference sequence). This CDR3 comprises 15 residues. V dropped 5 bases and J dropped 3; count of bases not matched to a gene: 6.

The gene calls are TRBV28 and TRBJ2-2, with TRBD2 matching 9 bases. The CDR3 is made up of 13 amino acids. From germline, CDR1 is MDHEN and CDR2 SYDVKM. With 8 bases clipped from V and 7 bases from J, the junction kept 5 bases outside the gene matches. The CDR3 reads CASGLARGGELFF. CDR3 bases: TGTGCCAGCGGACTAGCGAGGGGCGGGGAGCTGTTTTTT.

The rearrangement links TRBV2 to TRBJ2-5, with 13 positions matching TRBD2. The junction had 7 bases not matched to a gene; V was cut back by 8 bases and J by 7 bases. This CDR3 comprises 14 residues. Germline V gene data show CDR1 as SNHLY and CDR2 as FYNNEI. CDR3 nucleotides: TGTGCCAGCGGAACTAGCGGGGGGGCTCGGACCCAGTACTTC. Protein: CASGTSGGARTQYF.

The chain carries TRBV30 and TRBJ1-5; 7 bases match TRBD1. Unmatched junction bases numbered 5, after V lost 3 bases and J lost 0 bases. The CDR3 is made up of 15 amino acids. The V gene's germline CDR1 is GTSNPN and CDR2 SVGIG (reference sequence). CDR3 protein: CAWSVGQPSNQPQHF. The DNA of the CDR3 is TGTGCCTGGAGCGTGGGACAGCCTAGCAATCAGCCCCAGCATTTT.

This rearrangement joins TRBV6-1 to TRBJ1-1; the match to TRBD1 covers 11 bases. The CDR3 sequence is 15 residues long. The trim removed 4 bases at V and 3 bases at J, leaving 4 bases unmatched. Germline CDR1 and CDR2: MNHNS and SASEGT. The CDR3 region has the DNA TGTGCCAGCAGTGTCGGGACAGGGGGGTACACTGAAGCTTTCTTT. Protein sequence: CASSVGTGGYTEAFF.

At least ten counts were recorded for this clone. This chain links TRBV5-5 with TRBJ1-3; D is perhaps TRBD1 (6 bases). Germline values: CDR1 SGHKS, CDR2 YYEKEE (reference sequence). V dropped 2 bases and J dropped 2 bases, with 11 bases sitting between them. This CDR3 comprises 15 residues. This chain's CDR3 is CASSLRTAPGNTIYF. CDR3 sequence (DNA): TGTGCCAGCAGCTTACGGACAGCACCTGGAAACACCATATATTTT.

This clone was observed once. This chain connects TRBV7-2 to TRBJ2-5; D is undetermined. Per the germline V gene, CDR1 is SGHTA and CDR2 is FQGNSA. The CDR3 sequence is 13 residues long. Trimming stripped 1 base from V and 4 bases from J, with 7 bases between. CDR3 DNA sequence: TGTGCCAGCAGCTTAGAGAGGTTAGAGACCCAGTACTTC. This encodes CASSLERLETQYF.

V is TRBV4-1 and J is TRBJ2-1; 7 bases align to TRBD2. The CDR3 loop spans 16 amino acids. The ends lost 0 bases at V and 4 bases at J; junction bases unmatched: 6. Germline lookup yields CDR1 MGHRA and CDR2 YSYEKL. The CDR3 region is CASSQEGERGYNEQFF. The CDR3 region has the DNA TGCGCCAGCAGCCAAGAAGGAGAGCGGGGTTACAATGAGCAGTTCTTC.

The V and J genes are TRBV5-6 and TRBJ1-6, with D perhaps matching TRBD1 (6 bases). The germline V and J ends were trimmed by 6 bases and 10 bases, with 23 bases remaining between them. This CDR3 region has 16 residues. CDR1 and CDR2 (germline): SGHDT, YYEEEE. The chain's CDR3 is CASNKGSVRGGSPLHF. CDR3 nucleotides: TGTGCCAGCAACAAAGGCTCCGTCAGGGGTGGCTCACCCCTCCACTTT.

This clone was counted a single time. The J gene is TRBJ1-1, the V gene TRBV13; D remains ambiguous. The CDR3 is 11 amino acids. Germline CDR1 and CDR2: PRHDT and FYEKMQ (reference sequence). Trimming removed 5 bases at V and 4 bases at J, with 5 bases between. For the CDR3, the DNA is TGTGCCAGCAGCGAGGTCACTGAAGCTTTCTTT. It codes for CASSEVTEAFF.

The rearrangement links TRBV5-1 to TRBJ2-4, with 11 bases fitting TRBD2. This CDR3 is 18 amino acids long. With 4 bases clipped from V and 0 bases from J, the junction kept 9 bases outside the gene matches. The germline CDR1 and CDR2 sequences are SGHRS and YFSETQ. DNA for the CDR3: TGCGCCAGCAGCCCGATTAGCGGGGGGGTCGGAGCCAAAAACATTCAGTACTTC. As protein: CASSPISGGVGAKNIQYF.

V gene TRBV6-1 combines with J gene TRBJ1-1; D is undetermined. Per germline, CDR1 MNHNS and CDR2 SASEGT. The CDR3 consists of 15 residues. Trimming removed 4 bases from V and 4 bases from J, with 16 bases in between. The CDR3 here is CASSGGGLPATEAFF. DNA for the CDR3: TGTGCCAGCAGTGGAGGAGGCTTACCGGCCACTGAAGCTTTCTTT.

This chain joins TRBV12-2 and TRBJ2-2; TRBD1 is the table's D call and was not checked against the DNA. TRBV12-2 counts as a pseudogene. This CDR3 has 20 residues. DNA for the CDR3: TGTGCAAGTCGCTTAGAACTAGTGGGGGCCTTTCCCGCGAACACCGGGGAGCTGTTTTTT. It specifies CASRLELVGAFPANTGELFF.

CDR3 sequence: CASSSTYSQETQYF. CDR3 bases: TGTGCCAGCTCCTCCACCTACAGCCAAGAGACCCAGTACTTC. The chain is built from TRBV18 and TRBJ2-5; D not certain. The germline CDR1 and CDR2 sequences are KGHSH and LQKENI. The CDR3 is made up of 14 amino acids. Trimming shortened V by 6 bases and J by 1 base, and 12 bases separated the two germline ends.

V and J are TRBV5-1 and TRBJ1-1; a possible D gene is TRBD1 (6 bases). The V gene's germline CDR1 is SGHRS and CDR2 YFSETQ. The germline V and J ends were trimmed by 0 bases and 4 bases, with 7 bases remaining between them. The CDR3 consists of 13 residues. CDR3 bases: TGCGCCAGCAGCTTGGAAGGGGGCACTGAAGCTTTCTTT. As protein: CASSLEGGTEAFF.

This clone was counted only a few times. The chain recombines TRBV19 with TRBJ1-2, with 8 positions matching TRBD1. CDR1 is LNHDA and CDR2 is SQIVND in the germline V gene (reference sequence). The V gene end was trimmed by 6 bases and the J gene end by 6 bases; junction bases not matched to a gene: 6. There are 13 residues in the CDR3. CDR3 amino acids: CASSKDRDNGYTF. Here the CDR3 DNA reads TGTGCCAGTAGCAAGGACAGGGATAATGGCTACACCTTC.

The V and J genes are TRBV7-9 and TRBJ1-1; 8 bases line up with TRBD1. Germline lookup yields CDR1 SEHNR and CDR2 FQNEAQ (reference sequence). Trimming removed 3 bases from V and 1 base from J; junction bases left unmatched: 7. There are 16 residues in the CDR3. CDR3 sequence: CASSLGRDRPNTEAFF. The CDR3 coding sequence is TGTGCCAGCAGCTTGGGAAGGGACAGGCCGAACACTGAAGCTTTCTTT.

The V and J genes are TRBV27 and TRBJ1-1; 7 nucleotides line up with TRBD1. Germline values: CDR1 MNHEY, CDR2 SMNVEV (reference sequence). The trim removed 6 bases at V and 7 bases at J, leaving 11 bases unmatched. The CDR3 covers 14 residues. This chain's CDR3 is CASSPGQRGFEAFF. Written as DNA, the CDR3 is TGTGCCAGCAGCCCGGGACAGCGAGGCTTTGAAGCTTTCTTT.

In DNA form, the CDR3 reads TGTGCCACCAGCAGAGCACTTCCTACAGATACGCAGTATTTT. Amino acid sequence: CATSRALPTDTQYF. V gene TRBV15 combines with J gene TRBJ2-3; no definite D call. Trimming removed 1 base from V and 3 bases from J, with 8 bases in between. Germline V gene data show CDR1 as LNHNV and CDR2 as YYDKDF (reference sequence). This CDR3 contains 14 residues.

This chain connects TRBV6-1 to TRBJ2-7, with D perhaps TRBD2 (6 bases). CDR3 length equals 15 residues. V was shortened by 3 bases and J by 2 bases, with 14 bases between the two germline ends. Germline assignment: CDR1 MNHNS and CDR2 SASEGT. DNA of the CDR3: TGTGCCAGCAGTGAGGGGGACTTGCCGGCCTACGAGCAGTACTTC. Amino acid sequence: CASSEGDLPAYEQYF.

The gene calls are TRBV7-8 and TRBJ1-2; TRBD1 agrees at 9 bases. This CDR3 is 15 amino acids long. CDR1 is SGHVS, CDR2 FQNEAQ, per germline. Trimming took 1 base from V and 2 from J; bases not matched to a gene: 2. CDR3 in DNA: TGTGCCAGCAGCTTAGAAGACAGGGGGAACTATGGCTACACCTTC. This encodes CASSLEDRGNYGYTF. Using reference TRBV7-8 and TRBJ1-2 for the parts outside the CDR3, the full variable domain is GAGVSQSPRYKVAKRGQDVALRCDPISGHVSLFWYQQALGQGPEFLTYFQNEAQLDKSGLPSDRFFAERPEGSVSTLKIQRTQQEDSAVYLCASSLEDRGNYGYTFGSGTRLTVV.

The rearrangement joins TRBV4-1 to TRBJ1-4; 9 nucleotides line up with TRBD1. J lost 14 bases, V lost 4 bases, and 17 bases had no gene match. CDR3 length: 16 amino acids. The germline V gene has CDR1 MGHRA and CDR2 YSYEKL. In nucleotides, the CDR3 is TGCGCCAGCAGCCCAGAACAGGGGGCCGCTGATGAACCCCTGTTTTTT. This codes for CASSPEQGAADEPLFF.

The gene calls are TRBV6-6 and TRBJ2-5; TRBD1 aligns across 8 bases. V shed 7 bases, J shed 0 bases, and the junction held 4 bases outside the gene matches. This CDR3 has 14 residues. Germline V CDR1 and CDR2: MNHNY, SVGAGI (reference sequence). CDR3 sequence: CASKDRVYQETQYF. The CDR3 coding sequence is TGTGCCAGCAAGGACAGGGTTTACCAAGAGACCCAGTACTTC.

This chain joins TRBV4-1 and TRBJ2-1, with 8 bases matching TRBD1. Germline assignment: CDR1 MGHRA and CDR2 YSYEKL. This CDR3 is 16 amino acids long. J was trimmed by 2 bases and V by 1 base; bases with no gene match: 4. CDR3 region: CASSQVQGVTYNEQFF. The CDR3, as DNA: TGCGCCAGCAGCCAAGTACAGGGGGTGACCTACAATGAGCAGTTCTTC.

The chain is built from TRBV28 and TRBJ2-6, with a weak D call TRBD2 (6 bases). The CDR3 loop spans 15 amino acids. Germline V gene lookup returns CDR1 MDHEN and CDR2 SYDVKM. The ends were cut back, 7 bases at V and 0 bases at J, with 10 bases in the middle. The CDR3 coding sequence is TGTGCCAGCACCGGAGGGAACTCTGGGGCCAACGTCCTGACTTTC. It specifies CASTGGNSGANVLTF.

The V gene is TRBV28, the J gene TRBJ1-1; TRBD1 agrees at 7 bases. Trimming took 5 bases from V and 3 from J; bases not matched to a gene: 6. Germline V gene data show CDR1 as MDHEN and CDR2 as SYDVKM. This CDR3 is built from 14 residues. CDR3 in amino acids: CASSPDREDTEAFF. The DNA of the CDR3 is TGTGCCAGCAGTCCAGACAGGGAGGACACTGAAGCTTTCTTT.